The 6 T cell receptor beta chains below come from one sample, sequenced in a study of tumor-infiltrating lymphocytes in primary liver carcinoma. Co-extraction of both nucleic acids (RNA and DNA) used 20-30 mg of unsorted bulk tissue. Starting material of roughly 0.45 ug total RNA yielded TCR beta cDNA via a constant-region primer. Libraries of TCR beta came from three nested multiplex PCR rounds with slightly modified ARM-PCR. Each of the first two PCR rounds ran roughly 10 cycles with TRBV1-TRBV30 forward and C-beta reverse primers. Each CDR3 protein gets one entry after TCRdb re-called the multiplex PCR reads with MiXCR. The table has more than 90,000 distinct CDR3 sequences, about two thirds seen once; the top ten hold less than 15%. The sample was liver tumor tissue from sampling region 2. Subset denoted: tumor region T2, inferior pole. The receptors originated from a woman aged 55-69 years with primary liver carcinoma and hepatitis B virus infection.

Points on this clonotype: An end of the junction does not agree with germline; a read error may underlie this. The chain carries TRBV29-1 and TRBJ2-5, with a weak D call TRBD1 (6 bases). Looked up from germline, CDR1 is SQVTM and CDR2 is ANQGSEA. This CDR3 has 13 residues. DNA of the CDR3: TGCAGTGTTGCGTGGGACATCCAAGAGACCCAGTACTTC. The encoded protein is CSVAWDIQETQYF.

A word on this clonotype: Germline and junction disagree at one end, which may indicate a read error. The V gene is TRBV11-2, the J gene TRBJ2-7; 9 nucleotides match TRBD2. The CDR3 spans 17 residues. CDR1 SGHAT and CDR2 FQNNGV come from the germline V gene. The CDR3 DNA follows: TGTGCCAGCAACTTAGGTTATAGCGGGAGTCTCACTTACGAACAGTACTTC. Translating it yields CASNLGYSGSLTYEQYF.

In its sample, this clonotype was seen a few times. The gene calls are TRBV28 and TRBJ2-6; 12 bases agree with TRBD1. Unmatched junction bases numbered 12, after V lost 10 bases and J lost 2 bases. The CDR3 is 18 amino acids. Germline CDR1 and CDR2: MDHEN and SYDVKM. The DNA of the CDR3 is TGTGCCATCGACTCACCGGGACAGGGGGCGACTGGGGCCAACGTCCTGACTTTC. Amino acid sequence: CAIDSPGQGATGANVLTF.

CDR3 region: CGNSLTSGSGQYF. The CDR3 DNA is TGTGGCAACAGCTTAACTAGCGGGAGCGGGCAGTACTTC. The V call is TRBV11-2, the J call TRBJ2-7, with 11 positions matching TRBD2. CDR1 and CDR2 from the germline V gene are SGHAT and FQNNGV. This CDR3 comprises 13 residues.

This clonotype was recorded a few times. At one of its ends the junction is not consistent with the germline gene, which may arise from a read error. The chain links TRBV11-2 to TRBJ2-7, with D hard to call. CDR3 length: 12 amino acids. Germline CDR1 SGHAT, CDR2 FQNNGV. The DNA for the CDR3 is TGTACCAGTAGCTTAAACAGCCGCGAGCAGTACTTC. Amino acid sequence: CTSSLNSREQYF.

This clonotype was found a few times. The chain links TRBV7-9 to TRBJ2-3, with no clear D. Germline V gene data show CDR1 as SEHNR and CDR2 as FQNEAQ (reference sequence). With 3 bases removed from V and 3 bases from J, the gap between germline ends came to 4 bases. This CDR3 contains 12 residues. CDR3 protein: CASSFVTDTQYF. For the CDR3, the DNA is TGTGCCAGCAGCTTTGTTACAGATACGCAGTATTTT.